This T cell receptor (beta chain) comes out of a study of CD8 T cells in Susac syndrome. Relapsing-remitting disease, either stable or active, was present in the multiple sclerosis controls, who were treatment-naive patients. The RNA input was roughly 0.5 to 1 ug, and it was reverse transcribed with random hexamers. immunoSEQ multiplex PCR amplified TCR beta CDR3 across 54 Vbeta, 13 Jbeta. TCRdb used MiXCR to reprocess the immunoSEQ multiplex PCR reads, holding one entry per CDR3 protein. The sample has 90,000 to 150,000 distinct CDR3 sequences; just under 95% are singletons. CDR3 length equals 16 residues. Trimming cost V 5 bases and J 1 base; bases outside gene matches: 8.

The specimen was CD4+ T cells from PBMCs. The chain has TRBV12-3 or TRBV12-4 and TRBJ2-3; TRBD1 matches at 8 bases. The clonotype comes from a human donor with multiple sclerosis. CDR3 nucleotides: TGTGCCAGCAGTCCAGGGGGCGGGGCAGGCACAGATACGCAGTATTTT. It specifies CASSPGGGAGTDTQYF.